These 8 T cell receptor beta chains originate from one sample sequenced in a study of CD8+ T cells in alopecia areata (dated by TCRdb to 2017 to 2018). The library relied on the immunoSEQ multiplex PCR assay. For TCR sequencing, RNA was extracted from every sample and reverse transcribed into cDNA to serve as template. As stored in TCRdb, this immuneACCESS dataset retains in-frame rearrangements with V and J assigned. A fraction of the clones does not appear; measured against another copy, unresolved V genes explain less than half of the discrepancy, and the remainder lacks a known reason. Across this sample there are nearly 110,000 clones, with 84% seen only once. The ten largest clones take up 20% to 25% of the sample. The time point label here, explained by the study, means: around 24 weeks on oral tofacitinib. Interpreted using the paper, the treatment or condition label stands for: oral pan-JAK inhibitor, 5-10 mg twice daily.

Sequencing used CD8+ T cells sorted from blood, obtained at week 24, from a patient treated with tofacitinib. The receptors were gathered from a human donor with alopecia areata.

This clone was seen a single time. The chain recombines TRBV7-9 with TRBJ2-3; the match to TRBD1 covers 7 bases. V shed 5 bases and J 3 bases; nucleotides not matched to a gene: 11. This CDR3 spans 16 amino acids. Per the germline V gene, CDR1 is SEHNR and CDR2 is FQNEAQ (reference sequence). This CDR3 is CASSHLTGMVTDTQYF. CDR3 coding DNA: TGTGCCAGCAGCCACCTGACAGGGATGGTGACAGATACGCAGTATTTT.

This clone occurred once. CDR3 DNA: TGTGCCAGCAGTGAAGACAGTTCCAATCAGCCCCAGCATTTT. Translation: CASSEDSSNQPQHF. The chain recombines TRBV6-1 with TRBJ1-5; no clear D. V shed 1 base and J shed 3 bases, with 7 bases lying between them. The length of the CDR3 is 14 residues. Germline V lookup: CDR1 MNHNS, CDR2 SASEGT.

This chain links TRBV6-5 with TRBJ2-3, with 8 bases that match TRBD2. The length of the CDR3 is 14 residues. Germline assignment: CDR1 MNHEY and CDR2 SVGAGI. V gave up 8 bases and J gave up 0 bases; unmatched junction bases: 4. CDR3 sequence: CASQRGTSTDTQYF. The CDR3 bases are TGTGCCAGCCAGCGGGGGACTAGCACAGATACGCAGTATTTT.

This clone was seen only once. V and J are TRBV4-1 and TRBJ1-2; 8 nucleotides agree with TRBD1. The CDR3 is 19 amino acids. Germline V gene sequence: CDR1 MGHRA, CDR2 YSYEKL. The ends lost 4 bases at V and 1 base at J; junction bases unmatched: 17. The CDR3 sequence: CASSPMGLGQGGFNYGYTF. In nucleotides, the CDR3 is TGCGCCAGCAGCCCAATGGGATTAGGACAGGGAGGATTTAACTATGGCTACACCTTC.

This clone came up once. The chain joins TRBV29-1 to TRBJ2-1; 7 positions match TRBD2. V shed 3 bases, J shed 4 bases, and the junction held 9 bases outside the gene matches. Germline V gives CDR1 SQVTM, CDR2 ANQGSEA. This CDR3 spans 15 amino acids. DNA of the CDR3: TGCAGCGTTGATGAAGCGAGCGGGGTTTACAATGAGCAGTTCTTC. This encodes CSVDEASGVYNEQFF.

The CDR3 coding sequence is TGTGCCAGCAGCTCACGGACTAGCATCAACACAGATACGCAGTATTTT. This codes for CASSSRTSINTDTQYF. The chain joins TRBV7-9 to TRBJ2-3; TRBD2 aligns across 8 bases. Trimming took 4 bases from V and 2 from J; bases not matched to a gene: 8. The CDR3 covers 16 residues. Germline-derived CDR1 and CDR2 are SEHNR and FQNEAQ (reference sequence).

This sequence joins TRBV7-9 and TRBJ2-7, with D unresolved. This CDR3 region has 14 residues. Trimming removed 2 bases from V and 3 bases from J, with 11 bases in between. CDR1 SEHNR and CDR2 FQNEAQ come from the germline V gene (reference sequence). CDR3: CASSLSEKLYEQYF. In DNA, the CDR3 is TGTGCCAGCAGCTTATCTGAGAAGCTCTACGAGCAGTACTTC.

This clone was detected only once. The chain links TRBV7-9 to TRBJ1-1; maybe TRBD1 (5 bases). CDR3 length equals 14 residues. The V gene lost 5 bases and the J gene lost 1 base, with 11 bases spanning the gap. Germline V gene sequence: CDR1 SEHNR, CDR2 FQNEAQ (reference sequence). CDR3 sequence (DNA): TGTGCCAGCAGCCCTACAGGCCGGAACACTGAAGCTTTCTTT. Amino acid sequence: CASSPTGRNTEAFF.